This paragraph covers one TCR beta chain sequence. These data originate in a study of T cell changes during pregnancy in multiple sclerosis. Germline V CDR1 and CDR2: GTSNPN, SVGIG (reference sequence). With V trimmed by 3 bases and J by 6 bases, 3 bases remained unmatched. The CDR3 is made up of 12 amino acids. Sequencing was performed with immunoSEQ multiplex PCR; in TCRdb, only in-frame clones are kept and a portion is missing. The data show roughly 49,000 clones, just under 95% seen once. The chain carries TRBV30 and TRBJ2-7; 9 positions agree with TRBD1. This specimen was CD8+ T cells from peripheral blood mononuclear cells, taken in the first trimester of pregnancy. The receptor comes from a female donor with multiple sclerosis, enrolled in a pregnancy study. The CDR3 here is CAWRGQGSEQYF. In DNA, the CDR3 is TGTGCCTGGAGGGGACAGGGAAGCGAGCAGTACTTC.